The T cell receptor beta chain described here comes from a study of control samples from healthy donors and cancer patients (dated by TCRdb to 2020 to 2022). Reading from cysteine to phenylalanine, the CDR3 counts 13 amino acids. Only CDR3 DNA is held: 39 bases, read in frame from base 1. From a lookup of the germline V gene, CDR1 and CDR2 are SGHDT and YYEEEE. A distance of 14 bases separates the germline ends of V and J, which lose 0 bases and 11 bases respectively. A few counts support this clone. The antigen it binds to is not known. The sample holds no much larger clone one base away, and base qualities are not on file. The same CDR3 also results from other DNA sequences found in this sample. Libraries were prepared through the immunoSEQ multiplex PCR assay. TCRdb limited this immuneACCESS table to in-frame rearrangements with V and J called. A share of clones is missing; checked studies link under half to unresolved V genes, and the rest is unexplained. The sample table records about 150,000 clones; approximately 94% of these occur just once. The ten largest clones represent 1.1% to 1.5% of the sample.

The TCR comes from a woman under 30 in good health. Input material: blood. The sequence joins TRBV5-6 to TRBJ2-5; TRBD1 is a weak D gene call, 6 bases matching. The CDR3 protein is CASSLGQAGSQYF. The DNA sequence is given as TGTGCCAGCAGCTTGGGACAGGCAGGTTCACAGTACTTC.